Listed below are T cell receptor beta chains from one sample, sequenced in a study of B cell selection in AIRE deficiency. TCRdb's copy holds only in-frame clones and misses some; the assay was immunoSEQ multiplex PCR. The sample records 20,000 to 25,000 clones, roughly 98% being singletons. Input material: conventional CD4+ T cells sorted from PBMCs. The receptors were gathered from a human donor with AIRE deficiency. The CDR3 runs from the conserved cysteine through the conserved F or W. The D gene is left open where the match is weak.

V	J	D	DNA	CDR3
TRBV6-5	TRBJ1-5	TRBD1	TGTGCCAGCAGTCCAGGGACAGCGATCAATCAGCCCCAGCATTTT	CASSPGTAINQPQHF
TRBV19	TRBJ2-2	.	TGTGCCAGTAGTGAACAGGGCGTCGGGGAGCTGTTTTTT	CASSEQGVGELFF
TRBV5-4	TRBJ2-3	.	TGTGCCAGCAAGGACGGATTCACAGATACGCAGTATTTT	CASKDGFTDTQYF
TRBV15	TRBJ2-7	TRBD1	TGTGCCACCAGCAGACTTACCTCAGGACAGGACTACGAGCAGTACTTC	CATSRLTSGQDYEQYF
TRBV4-1	TRBJ1-1	.	TGCGCCAGCAGCCTCGAGGGCCGGGTGTACACTGAAGCTTTCTTT	CASSLEGRVYTEAFF
TRBV30	TRBJ1-2	.	TGTGCCTGGAGTGTCGGGCCTTATGGCTACACCTTC	CAWSVGPYGYTF
TRBV5-5	TRBJ2-3	TRBD2	TGTGCCAGCAGCCCGAGACTAGCGGGGGTAGAAAATACGCAGTATTTT	CASSPRLAGVENTQYF
TRBV15	TRBJ2-3	TRBD1	TGTGCCACCAGCAGGGACAGGGCGCCAGATACGCAGTATTTT	CATSRDRAPDTQYF
TRBV4-2	TRBJ2-2	TRBD2	TGTGCCAGCAGCCCGACTAGCGGGAGGGCGGTCACCGGGGAGCTGTTTTTT	CASSPTSGRAVTGELFF
TRBV7-2	TRBJ1-5	.	TGTGCCAGCAGCTTAGGAGGGGTCCACAGCAATCAGCCCCAGCATTTT	CASSLGGVHSNQPQHF
TRBV6-5	TRBJ2-1	TRBD2	TGTGCCAGCAGTTCCGGGACTAGCAGTGCCTACAATGAGCAGTTCTTC	CASSSGTSSAYNEQFF
TRBV11-2	TRBJ1-1	.	TGTGCCAGCAGCTTCCAGGGGAACACTGAAGCTTTCTTT	CASSFQGNTEAFF
TRBV10-3	TRBJ1-1	.	TGTGCCATCCGGACAGATATTCCCGGAACTGAAGCTTTCTTT	CAIRTDIPGTEAFF
TRBV10-1	TRBJ2-5	.	TGCGCCAGCAGCGGACAAGAGACCCAGTACTTC	CASSGQETQYF
TRBV28	TRBJ2-1	TRBD2	TGTGCCAGCAGTTTCCCCCGACTAGCGGGGTTATTGAGCTCCTACAATGAGCAGTTCTTC	CASSFPRLAGLLSSYNEQFF
TRBV7-9	TRBJ2-7	.	TGTGCCAGCAGCCCCGGGACTCCCATTTCCACAAAGCTTTACGAGCAGTACTTC	CASSPGTPISTKLYEQYF
TRBV6-5	TRBJ1-6	.	TGTGCCAGCACAAGCCAGTGGGAGAATTCACCCCTCCACTTT	CASTSQWENSPLHF
TRBV5-1	TRBJ2-7	.	TGCGCCAGCAGCTTGGGCCCGCCGGGGGAGCAGTACTTC	CASSLGPPGEQYF
TRBV28	TRBJ2-7	TRBD1	TGTGCCAGCAGTTCAACAGGGGGCGGTTGGGAGCAGTACTTC	CASSSTGGGWEQYF
TRBV11-3	TRBJ2-3	TRBD2	TGTGCCAGCAGCTCCACTAGCGACCGCACAGATACGCAGTATTTT	CASSSTSDRTDTQYF
TRBV19	TRBJ1-1	TRBD1	TGTGCCAGTAGTATGATCGACAGGGACTACCCAGAAGCTTTCTTT	CASSMIDRDYPEAFF
TRBV11-3	TRBJ2-1	.	TGTGCCAGCAGCTCACCCTTTGGCGGGGAGGAGGATGAGCAGTTCTTC	CASSSPFGGEEDEQFF
TRBV7-3	TRBJ2-1	.	TGTGCCAGCAGCTCGACAGGAATCGGCAATTCCAATGAGCAGTTCTTC	CASSSTGIGNSNEQFF
TRBV5-1	TRBJ1-5	.	TGCGCCAGCAGCTTTGGTACAGGGAATCAGCCCCAGCATTTT	CASSFGTGNQPQHF
TRBV2	TRBJ2-7	.	TGTGCCAGCAGTTTACGGACCTTGGGAGAGCAGTACTTC	CASSLRTLGEQYF
TRBV27	TRBJ2-1	.	TGTGCCAGCAGTTTATCGGGGACCCCATCCTACAATGAGCAGTTCTTC	CASSLSGTPSYNEQFF
TRBV7-9	TRBJ1-2	.	TGTGCCAGCAGCTCGGGGAAGGGGGTAGACTATGGCTACACCTTC	CASSSGKGVDYGYTF
TRBV21-1	TRBJ2-5	.	TGTGCCAGCAGCACTGAAAAAGGAGGGTTACAAGAGACCCAGTACTTC	CASSTEKGGLQETQYF
TRBV2	TRBJ2-7	.	TGTGCCAGCAGCGGACTCCCTCCTGCCGGCTTC	CASSGLPPAGF
TRBV18	TRBJ2-7	.	TGTGCCAGCTCATTGGGCCAGTTAAAGCTCAACGAGCAGTACTTC	CASSLGQLKLNEQYF
TRBV27	TRBJ1-5	.	TGTGCCAGCAGTTTATGGGGAAAAGGGAGCAATCAGCCCCAGCATTTT	CASSLWGKGSNQPQHF